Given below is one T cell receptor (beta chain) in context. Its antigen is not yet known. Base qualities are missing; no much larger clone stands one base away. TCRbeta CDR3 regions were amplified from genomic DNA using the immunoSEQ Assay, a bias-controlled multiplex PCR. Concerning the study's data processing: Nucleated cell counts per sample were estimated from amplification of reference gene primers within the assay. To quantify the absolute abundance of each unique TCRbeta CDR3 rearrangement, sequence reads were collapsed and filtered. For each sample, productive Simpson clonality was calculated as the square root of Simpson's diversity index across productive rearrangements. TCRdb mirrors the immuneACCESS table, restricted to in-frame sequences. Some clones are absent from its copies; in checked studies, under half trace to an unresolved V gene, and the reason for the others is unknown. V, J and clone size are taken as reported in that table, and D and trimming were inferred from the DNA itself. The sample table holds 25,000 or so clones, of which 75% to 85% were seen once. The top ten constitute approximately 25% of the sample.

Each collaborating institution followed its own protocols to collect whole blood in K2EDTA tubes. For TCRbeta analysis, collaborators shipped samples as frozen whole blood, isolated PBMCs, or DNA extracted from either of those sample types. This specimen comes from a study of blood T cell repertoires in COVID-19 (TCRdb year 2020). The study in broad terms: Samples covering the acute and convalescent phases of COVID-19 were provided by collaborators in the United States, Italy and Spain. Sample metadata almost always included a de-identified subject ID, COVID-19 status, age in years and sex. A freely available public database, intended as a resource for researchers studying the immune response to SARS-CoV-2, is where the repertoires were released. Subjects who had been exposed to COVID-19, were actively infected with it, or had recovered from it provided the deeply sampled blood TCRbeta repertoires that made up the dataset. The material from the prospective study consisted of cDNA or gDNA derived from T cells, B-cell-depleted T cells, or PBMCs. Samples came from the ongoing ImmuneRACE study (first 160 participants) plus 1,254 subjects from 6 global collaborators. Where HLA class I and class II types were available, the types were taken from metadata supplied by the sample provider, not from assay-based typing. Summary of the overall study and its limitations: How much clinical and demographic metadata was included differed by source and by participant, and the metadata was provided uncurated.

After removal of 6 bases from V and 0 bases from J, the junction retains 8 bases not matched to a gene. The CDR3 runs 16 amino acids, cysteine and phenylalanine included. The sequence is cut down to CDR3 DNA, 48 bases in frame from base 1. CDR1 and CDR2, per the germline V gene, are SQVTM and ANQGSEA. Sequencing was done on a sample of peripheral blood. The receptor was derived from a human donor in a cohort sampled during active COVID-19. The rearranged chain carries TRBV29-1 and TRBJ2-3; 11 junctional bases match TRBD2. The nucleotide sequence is TGCAGCGTCATGACTAGCGGGGTCGGTAGCACAGATACGCAGTATTTT. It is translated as CSVMTSGVGSTDTQYF.